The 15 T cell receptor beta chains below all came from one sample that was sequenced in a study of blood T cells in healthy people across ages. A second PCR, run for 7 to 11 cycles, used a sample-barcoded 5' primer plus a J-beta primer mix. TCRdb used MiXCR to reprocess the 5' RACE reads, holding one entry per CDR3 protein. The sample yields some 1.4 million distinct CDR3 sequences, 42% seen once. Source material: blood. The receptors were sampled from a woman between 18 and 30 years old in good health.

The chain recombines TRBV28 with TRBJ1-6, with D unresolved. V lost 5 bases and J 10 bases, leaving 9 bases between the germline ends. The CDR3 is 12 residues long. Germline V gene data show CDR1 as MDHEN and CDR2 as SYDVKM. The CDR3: CASSTPGSPLHF. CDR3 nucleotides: TGTGCCAGCAGTACCCCAGGATCACCCCTCCACTTT.

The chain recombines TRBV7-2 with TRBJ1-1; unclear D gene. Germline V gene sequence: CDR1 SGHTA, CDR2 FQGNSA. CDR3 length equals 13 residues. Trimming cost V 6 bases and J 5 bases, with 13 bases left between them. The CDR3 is CASRQYSETEAFF. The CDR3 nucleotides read TGTGCCAGCAGGCAGTACAGTGAAACTGAAGCTTTCTTT.

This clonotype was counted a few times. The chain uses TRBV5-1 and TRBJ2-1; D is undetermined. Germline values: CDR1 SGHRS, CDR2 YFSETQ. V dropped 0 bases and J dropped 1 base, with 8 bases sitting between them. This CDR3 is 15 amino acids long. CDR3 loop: CASSLGSASYNEQFF. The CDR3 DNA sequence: TGCGCCAGCAGCTTGGGGTCAGCTTCCTACAATGAGCAGTTCTTC.

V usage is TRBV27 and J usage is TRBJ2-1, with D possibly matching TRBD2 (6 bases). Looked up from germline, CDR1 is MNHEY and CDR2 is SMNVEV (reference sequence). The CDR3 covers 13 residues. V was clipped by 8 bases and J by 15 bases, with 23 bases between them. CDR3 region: CASASAGGVLWFF. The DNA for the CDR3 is TGTGCCAGCGCGAGTGCCGGCGGGGTTTTGTGGTTCTTC.

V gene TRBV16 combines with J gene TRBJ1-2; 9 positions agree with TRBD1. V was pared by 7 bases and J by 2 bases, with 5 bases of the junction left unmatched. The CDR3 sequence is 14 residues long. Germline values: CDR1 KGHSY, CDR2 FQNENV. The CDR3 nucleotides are TGTGCCAGCACGGACAGGGGAAAAAACTATGGCTACACCTTC. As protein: CASTDRGKNYGYTF.

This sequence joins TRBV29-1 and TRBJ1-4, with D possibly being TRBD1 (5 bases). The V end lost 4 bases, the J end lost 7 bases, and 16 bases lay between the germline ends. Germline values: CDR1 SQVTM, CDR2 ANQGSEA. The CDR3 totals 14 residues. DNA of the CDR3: TGCAGCGTTGTAGGGACCCAGGTTGTTGAAAAACTGTTTTTT. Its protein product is CSVVGTQVVEKLFF.

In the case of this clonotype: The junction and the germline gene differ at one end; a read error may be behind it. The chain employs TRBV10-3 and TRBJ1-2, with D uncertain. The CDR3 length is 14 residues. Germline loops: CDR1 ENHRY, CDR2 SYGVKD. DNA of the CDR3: TGTGCCATCAGTGACCCCCAGGCCACCTATGGCTGCACCTTC. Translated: CAISDPQATYGCTF.

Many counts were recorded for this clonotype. CDR3 amino acids: CASSKDREGSRNQPQHF. Here the CDR3 DNA reads TGCGCCAGCAGCAAGGACAGGGAGGGATCTCGAAATCAGCCCCAGCATTTT. The chain has TRBV4-1 and TRBJ1-5; 8 bases are shared with TRBD1. The CDR3 extends over 17 amino acids. From germline, CDR1 is MGHRA and CDR2 YSYEKL. Trimming cost V 5 bases and J 4 bases; bases outside gene matches: 13.

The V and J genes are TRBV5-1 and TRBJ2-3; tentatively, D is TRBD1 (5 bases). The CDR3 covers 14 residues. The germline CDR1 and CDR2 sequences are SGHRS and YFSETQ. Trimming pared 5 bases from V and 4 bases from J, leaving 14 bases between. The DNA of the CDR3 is TGCGCCAGCAGGCCGTTGACAGTCGCAGATACGCAGTATTTT. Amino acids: CASRPLTVADTQYF. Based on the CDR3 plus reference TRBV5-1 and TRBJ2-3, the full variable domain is KAGVTQTPRYLIKTRGQQVTLSCSPISGHRSVSWYQQTPGQGLQFLFEYFSETQRNKGNFPGRFSGRQFSNSRSEMNVSTLELGDSALYLCASRPLTVADTQYFGPGTRLTVL.

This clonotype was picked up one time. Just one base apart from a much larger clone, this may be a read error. The CDR3 region is CAFTASGSYTDTQYF. The CDR3 coding sequence is TGTGCCTTCACGGCTAGCGGATCTTACACAGATACGCAGTATTTT. The chain uses TRBV10-3 and TRBJ2-3, with 7 bases identical to TRBD2. V dropped 11 bases and J dropped 2; count of bases not matched to a gene: 13. Germline assignment: CDR1 ENHRY and CDR2 SYGVKD. The CDR3 is made up of 15 amino acids.

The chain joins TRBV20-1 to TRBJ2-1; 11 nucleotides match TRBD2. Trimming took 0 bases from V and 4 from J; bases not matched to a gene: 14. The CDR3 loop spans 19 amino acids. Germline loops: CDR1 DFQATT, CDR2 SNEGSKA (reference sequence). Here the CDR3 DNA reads TGCAGTGCTAGAGAGAGGGACAGGTCACTAGCGGGAGTGTACAATGAGCAGTTCTTC. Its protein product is CSARERDRSLAGVYNEQFF.

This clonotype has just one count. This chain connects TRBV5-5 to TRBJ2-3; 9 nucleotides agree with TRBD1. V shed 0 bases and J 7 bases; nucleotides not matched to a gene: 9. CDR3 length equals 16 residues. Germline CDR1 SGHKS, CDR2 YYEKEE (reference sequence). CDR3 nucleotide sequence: TGTGCCAGCAGCTTGGGGTACAGGGGGCGAACCCATACGCAGTATTTT. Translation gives CASSLGYRGRTHTQYF.

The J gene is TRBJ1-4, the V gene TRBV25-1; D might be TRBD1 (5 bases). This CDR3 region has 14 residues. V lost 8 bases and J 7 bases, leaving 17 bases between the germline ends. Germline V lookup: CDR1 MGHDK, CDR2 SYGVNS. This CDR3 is CASRGTGKVEKLFF. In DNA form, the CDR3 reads TGTGCCAGCCGAGGGACCGGTAAAGTTGAAAAACTGTTTTTT.

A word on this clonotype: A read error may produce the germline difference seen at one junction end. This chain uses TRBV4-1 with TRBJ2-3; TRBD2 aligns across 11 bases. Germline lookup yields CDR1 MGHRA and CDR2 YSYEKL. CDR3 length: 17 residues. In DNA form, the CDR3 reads TGCGCCAGCAGCCAAGAGATAGCGGGGGGGCAGGGAGATACGCGGTATTTT. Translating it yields CASSQEIAGGQGDTRYF.

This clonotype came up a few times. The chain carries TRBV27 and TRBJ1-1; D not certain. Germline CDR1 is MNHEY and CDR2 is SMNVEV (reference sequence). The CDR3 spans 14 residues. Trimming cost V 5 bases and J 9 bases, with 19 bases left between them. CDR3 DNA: TGTGCCAGCAGTCTAGACCTCGCCGGTTTACAAGCTTTCTTT. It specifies CASSLDLAGLQAFF.